Listed below are T cell receptor beta chains from one sample, sequenced in a study of CD8+ T cells in alopecia areata. The table came from immunoSEQ multiplex PCR; TCRdb's copy has only in-frame clones and leaves some out. Of some 210,000 clones in the sample, 50% to 60% were seen once. The sequencing here drew on CD4+ T cells sorted from blood, taken at week 0. These receptors were collected from a human donor with alopecia areata. Each CDR3 is given with its conserved first and last residue. Each record gives: J gene, clone size, D gene, V gene, CDR3 DNA, CDR3 protein. D genes are given only for firm matches. Clone size is stated in some rows and not others, as once, few, many or a class when expanded.

J gene: TRBJ2-5
clone size: few
D gene: NA
V gene: TRBV9
CDR3 DNA: TGTGCCAGCAGCGTAGGGGCTAGCGACCAAGAGACCCAGTACTTC
CDR3 protein: CASSVGASDQETQYF

J gene: TRBJ1-1
clone size: NA
D gene: NA
V gene: TRBV5-1
CDR3 DNA: TGCGCCAGCAGCTTACAGGGTCTTGAAGCTTTCTTT
CDR3 protein: CASSLQGLEAFF

J gene: TRBJ2-1
clone size: NA
D gene: TRBD1
V gene: TRBV9
CDR3 DNA: TGTGCCAGCAGCTCACAGGGGGGTGAGCAGTTCTTC
CDR3 protein: CASSSQGGEQFF

J gene: TRBJ2-3
clone size: NA
D gene: NA
V gene: TRBV6-1
CDR3 DNA: TGTGCCAGCAGTGAAGCGCGGACCGGTACGCAGTATTTT
CDR3 protein: CASSEARTGTQYF

J gene: TRBJ1-5
clone size: NA
D gene: NA
V gene: TRBV30
CDR3 DNA: TGTGCCTGGAGTACGGGCAGGGGACTTGGGCCCCAGCAATTT
CDR3 protein: CAWSTGRGLGPQQF

J gene: TRBJ1-1
clone size: NA
D gene: NA
V gene: TRBV4-1
CDR3 DNA: TGCGCCAGCAGCCAAGTTTGGGGGAACACTGAAGCTTTCTTT
CDR3 protein: CASSQVWGNTEAFF

J gene: TRBJ2-1
clone size: NA
D gene: NA
V gene: TRBV7-2
CDR3 DNA: TGTGCCAGCAGTCTCCCGGGCCGGGGAGAGCAGTTCTTC
CDR3 protein: CASSLPGRGEQFF

J gene: TRBJ2-2
clone size: once
D gene: NA
V gene: TRBV7-8
CDR3 DNA: TGTGCCAGCAGCTGGAAACGCTTGAACACCGGGGAGCTGTTTTTT
CDR3 protein: CASSWKRLNTGELFF

J gene: TRBJ2-7
clone size: many
D gene: NA
V gene: TRBV7-8
CDR3 DNA: TGTGCCAGCAGCTTAGGTCAGGGAACCTACGAGCAGTACTTC
CDR3 protein: CASSLGQGTYEQYF

J gene: TRBJ2-6
clone size: NA
D gene: NA
V gene: TRBV19
CDR3 DNA: TGTGCCGGCAGCGACGGGGCCAACGTCCTGACTTTC
CDR3 protein: CAGSDGANVLTF

J gene: TRBJ2-1
clone size: NA
D gene: NA
V gene: TRBV30
CDR3 DNA: TGTGCCTGGAGTAAGGAATCCTTCTCCTACAATGAGCAGTTCTTC
CDR3 protein: CAWSKESFSYNEQFF

J gene: TRBJ1-2
clone size: NA
D gene: NA
V gene: TRBV29-1
CDR3 DNA: TGCAGCGTTGGTAGAAAATTAACTAACTATGGCTACACCTTC
CDR3 protein: CSVGRKLTNYGYTF

J gene: TRBJ2-1
clone size: few
D gene: NA
V gene: TRBV18
CDR3 DNA: TGTGCCAGCTCACCACCGGTCAAGCTCGGGCAGTTCTTC
CDR3 protein: CASSPPVKLGQFF

J gene: TRBJ2-7
clone size: NA
D gene: NA
V gene: TRBV6-5
CDR3 DNA: TGTGCCAGCAGCCCGGGACGGACCCCTACCTACGAGCAGTACTTC
CDR3 protein: CASSPGRTPTYEQYF

J gene: TRBJ2-1
clone size: few
D gene: NA
V gene: TRBV7-3
CDR3 DNA: TGTGCCAGCAGCTCTCAAGATGAGCAGTTCTTC
CDR3 protein: CASSSQDEQFF

J gene: TRBJ1-2
clone size: few
D gene: NA
V gene: TRBV7-2
CDR3 DNA: TGTGCCAGCAGCCCCGGGAACCGAGGGGCTTATGGCTACACCTTC
CDR3 protein: CASSPGNRGAYGYTF

J gene: TRBJ2-7
clone size: NA
D gene: NA
V gene: TRBV4-1
CDR3 DNA: TGCGCCAGCAGCCAGGCACCAGACTCCTACGAGCAGTACTTC
CDR3 protein: CASSQAPDSYEQYF

J gene: TRBJ1-1
clone size: NA
D gene: TRBD1
V gene: TRBV29-1
CDR3 DNA: TGCAGCGTTGTTGTGTGGACAGGGTCGTCTCGGGACACTGAAGCTTTCTTT
CDR3 protein: CSVVVWTGSSRDTEAFF

J gene: TRBJ2-4
clone size: NA
D gene: NA
V gene: TRBV30
CDR3 DNA: TGTGCCTGGAATGCGCGGGGTCTCCTAGCCAAAAACATTCAGTACTTC
CDR3 protein: CAWNARGLLAKNIQYF

J gene: TRBJ1-2
clone size: few
D gene: NA
V gene: TRBV2
CDR3 DNA: TGTGCCAGCAGTTTCTCCGAAATTAACTATGGCTACACCTTC
CDR3 protein: CASSFSEINYGYTF